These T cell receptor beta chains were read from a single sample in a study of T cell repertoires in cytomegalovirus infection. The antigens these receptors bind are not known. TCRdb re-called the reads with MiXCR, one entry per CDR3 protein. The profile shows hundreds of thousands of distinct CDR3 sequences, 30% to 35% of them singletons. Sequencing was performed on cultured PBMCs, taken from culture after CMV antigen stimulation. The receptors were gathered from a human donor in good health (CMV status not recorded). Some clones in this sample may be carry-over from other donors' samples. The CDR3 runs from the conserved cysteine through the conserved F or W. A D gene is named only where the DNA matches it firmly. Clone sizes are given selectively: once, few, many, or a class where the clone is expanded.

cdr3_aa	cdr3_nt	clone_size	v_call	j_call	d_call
CASSPRQGVSYNEQFF	TGTGCCAGCAGCCCTAGACAGGGAGTCTCCTACAATGAGCAGTTCTTC	NA	TRBV7-2	TRBJ2-1	TRBD1
CASSQVASRNTEAFF	TGCGCCAGCAGCCAAGTCGCGAGTCGGAACACTGAAGCTTTCTTT	few	TRBV4-1	TRBJ1-1	NA
CASSSPSTDTQYF	TGTGCCAGCAGTTCCCCTAGCACAGATACGCAGTATTTT	many	TRBV7-2	TRBJ2-3	NA
CASSYSGAGGGWEQYF	TGTGCCAGCAGTTACTCAGGAGCAGGGGGCGGTTGGGAGCAGTACTTC	NA	TRBV6-6	TRBJ2-7	TRBD1
CASSSAFGTILYF	TGTGCCAGCAGCTCTGCGTTCGGGACAATTCTGTATTTT	many	TRBV7-2	TRBJ2-3	NA
CASSGPGQLAKNIQYF	TGTGCCAGCAGTGGCCCTGGACAGTTAGCCAAAAACATTCAGTACTTC	NA	TRBV27	TRBJ2-4	NA
CASSLVAATYTDTQYF	TGTGCCAGCAGCTTAGTCGCAGCCACATACACAGATACGCAGTATTTT	NA	TRBV11-2	TRBJ2-3	NA
CASRKLAGVTDTQYF	TGTGCCAGCAGAAAACTAGCGGGAGTGACAGATACGCAGTATTTT	few	TRBV6-2/TRBV6-3	TRBJ2-3	TRBD2
CASQGVEETQYF	TGTGCCAGCCAGGGAGTAGAAGAGACCCAGTACTTC	NA	TRBV28	TRBJ2-5	NA
CASSLALQGGSYEQYF	TGTGCCAGCAGCTTAGCCCTACAGGGCGGTAGCTACGAGCAGTACTTC	few	TRBV11-2	TRBJ2-7	NA
CASSLGFSGLAADNEQFF	TGTGCCAGCAGCTTAGGGTTTTCTGGGCTAGCGGCAGACAATGAGCAGTTCTTC	few	TRBV7-9	TRBJ2-1	TRBD2
CASSPQIANSPLHF	TGTGCCAGCAGTCCTCAGATCGCAAATTCACCCCTCCACTTT	NA	TRBV12-3/TRBV12-4	TRBJ1-6	NA
CASSDVGNTEAFF	TGTGCCAGCAGTGATGTAGGGAACACTGAAGCTTTCTTT	NA	TRBV2	TRBJ1-1	NA
CASRDPTGYQPQHF	TGTGCCAGTAGAGACCCGACAGGGTATCAGCCCCAGCATTTT	NA	TRBV19	TRBJ1-5	TRBD1
CASSQDRGRTGELFF	TGCGCCAGCAGCCAAGACAGGGGGCGGACCGGGGAGCTGTTTTTT	few	TRBV4-3	TRBJ2-2	TRBD1
CSASGRDAYGGPQHF	TGCAGTGCTAGTGGCCGGGACGCCTATGGGGGGCCCCAGCATTTT	NA	TRBV20-1	TRBJ1-5	NA
CASSPGLVASTDTQYF	TGTGCCAGCAGCCCGGGACTAGTAGCGAGCACAGATACGCAGTATTTT	NA	TRBV2	TRBJ2-3	TRBD2
CASTGTVSNQPQHF	TGTGCCAGCACTGGGACAGTCAGTAATCAGCCCCAGCATTTT	NA	TRBV12-3/TRBV12-4	TRBJ1-5	TRBD1
CSPSPLAGALADTQYF	TGCAGCCCAAGCCCACTAGCGGGAGCACTCGCAGATACGCAGTATTTT	once	TRBV20-1	TRBJ2-3	TRBD2
CATSRTVRNEKLFF	TGTGCCACCTCACGGACAGTTCGTAATGAAAAACTGTTTTTT	many	TRBV7-2	TRBJ1-4	NA
CSHETGPMNTEAFF	TGCAGCCATGAGACAGGACCCATGAACACTGAAGCTTTCTTT	NA	TRBV29-1	TRBJ1-1	NA
CASSPASEGDNEQFF	TGTGCCAGCAGCCCTGCTTCCGAGGGGGACAATGAGCAGTTCTTC	many	TRBV7-2	TRBJ2-1	NA
CASSSHRVTETQYF	TGTGCCAGCAGCTCTCACAGGGTCACGGAGACCCAGTACTTC	few	TRBV7-9	TRBJ2-5	NA
CASSGTGGTSGANVLTF	TGTGCCAGCAGCGGTACAGGGGGAACCTCTGGGGCCAACGTCCTGACTTTC	many	TRBV7-2	TRBJ2-6	TRBD1
CATSFGTGLGYGYTF	TGTGCCACCAGCTTCGGGACAGGCCTTGGGTATGGCTACACCTTC	NA	TRBV15	TRBJ1-2	TRBD1
CASSSGTSGRTSTDTQYF	TGTGCCAGCAGCTCCGGGACTAGCGGGAGGACTAGCACAGATACGCAGTATTTT	many	TRBV7-2	TRBJ2-3	TRBD2
CSAREQDEQYF	TGCAGTGCTAGAGAACAGGACGAGCAGTACTTC	NA	TRBV20-1	TRBJ2-7	NA
CASSLVASLSYNEQFF	TGTGCCAGCAGCTTAGTAGCTAGCCTTTCCTACAATGAGCAGTTCTTC	few	TRBV7-2	TRBJ2-1	NA
CASSLPGTSNNEQFF	TGTGCCAGCAGCTTACCCGGGACTAGTAACAATGAGCAGTTCTTC	NA	TRBV11-2	TRBJ2-1	TRBD2
CASSSRENNSPLHF	TGTGCCAGCAGTTCCCGGGAGAATAATTCACCCCTCCACTTT	NA	TRBV6-9	TRBJ1-6	NA
CASSPRGQGAAYEQYF	TGTGCCAGCAGTCCCCGGGGACAGGGGGCGGCCTACGAGCAGTACTTC	NA	TRBV6-5	TRBJ2-7	TRBD1
CASSRMTDAYGYTF	TGTGCCAGTTCCCGAATGACAGATGCCTATGGCTACACCTTC	NA	TRBV19	TRBJ1-2	NA
CASSGQGGEKLFF	TGTGCCAGCAGTGGACAGGGAGGTGAAAAACTGTTTTTT	NA	TRBV2	TRBJ1-4	TRBD1
CASSLPGMGEQYF	TGTGCCAGCAGCTTACCCGGAATGGGGGAGCAGTACTTC	NA	TRBV7-6	TRBJ2-7	NA
CASSGGRGGELPGDGQFF	TGTGCCAGCTCGGGTGGTAGGGGGGGTGAGCTGCCCGGTGACGGGCAGTTCTTC	NA	TRBV28	TRBJ2-1	NA
CASKWFSGHTDTQYF	TGTGCCAGCAAGTGGTTCTCAGGACACACAGATACGCAGTATTTT	once	TRBV27	TRBJ2-3	NA
CASSQGISGSYQETQYF	TGCGCCAGCAGCCAAGGGATTAGCGGGTCGTACCAAGAGACCCAGTACTTC	few	TRBV4-1	TRBJ2-5	TRBD2
CASTPPDKRNEQFF	TGTGCCAGCACCCCCCCGGACAAAAGGAATGAGCAGTTCTTC	NA	TRBV28	TRBJ2-1	NA
CASSWSLKNEQFF	TGTGCCAGTAGTTGGTCCCTCAAGAATGAGCAGTTCTTC	NA	TRBV19	TRBJ2-1	NA
CASGLREETQYF	TGTGCTAGTGGTTTGCGGGAAGAGACCCAGTACTTC	few	TRBV12-5	TRBJ2-5	NA
CASSPRLGTDTQYF	TGTGCCAGCAGCCCCCGACTAGGGACAGATACGCAGTATTTT	NA	TRBV7-6	TRBJ2-3	NA
CASSYDHPLAGGEETQYF	TGTGCCAGCAGTTACGACCATCCGCTAGCGGGAGGTGAAGAGACCCAGTACTTC	many	TRBV7-6	TRBJ2-5	TRBD2
CASRTGGTYNEQFF	TGTGCCAGTAGGACAGGGGGCACCTACAATGAGCAGTTCTTC	NA	TRBV19	TRBJ2-1	TRBD1
CASSFPGQGETQYF	TGTGCCAGCAGCTTTCCAGGCCAAGGCGAGACCCAGTACTTC	NA	TRBV7-6	TRBJ2-5	NA
CASSPPRQRAFF	TGTGCCAGCAGCCCGCCTCGGCAGAGGGCTTTCTTT	NA	TRBV7-2	TRBJ1-1	NA
CASTDGTSGKGEQFF	TGTGCCAGCACCGACGGGACTAGCGGGAAAGGGGAGCAGTTCTTC	NA	TRBV6-2/TRBV6-3	TRBJ2-1	TRBD2
CASLRTGNEKLFF	TGTGCCAGTTTAAGGACGGGGAATGAAAAACTGTTTTTT	few	TRBV2	TRBJ1-4	NA
CASRNTRISGNTIYF	TGTGCCAGCAGGAATACGAGGATCTCTGGAAACACCATATATTTT	NA	TRBV12-3/TRBV12-4	TRBJ1-3	NA
CASSFLQVYNEQFF	TGTGCCAGCAGTTTCTTGCAGGTGTACAATGAGCAGTTCTTC	few	TRBV12-3/TRBV12-4	TRBJ2-1	NA
CASNGAPQGGELFF	TGTGCCAGCAACGGGGCCCCCCAGGGCGGGGAGCTGTTTTTT	NA	TRBV7-2	TRBJ2-2	NA
CASSTTGGRYGYTF	TGTGCCAGCAGCACGACAGGGGGAAGGTATGGCTACACCTTC	NA	TRBV28	TRBJ1-2	TRBD1
CSARVLAGDHLYEQYF	TGCAGTGCTAGGGTACTAGCGGGAGACCATCTCTACGAGCAGTACTTC	NA	TRBV20-1	TRBJ2-7	TRBD2